This is a list of T cell receptor beta chains from one sample in a study of blood T cell repertoires in COVID-19. Repertoires were generated with immunoSEQ multiplex PCR, while TCRdb's copy carries only in-frame clones and drops some. The repertoire holds around 100,000 clones, with 84% as singletons. Sequenced input: peripheral blood. These receptor sequences come from an older man with active or convalescent COVID-19. The CDR3 runs from the conserved cysteine through the conserved F or W. The D gene is left open where the match is weak. Clone size appears in some rows only: once, few, many, or a class for an expanded clone.

TRBJ1-2,17,.,TRBV5-6,TRBD1,CASSFNRLGQGAYGYTF,TGTGCCAGCAGCTTTAATCGCCTGGGGCAGGGGGCCTATGGCTACACCTTC
TRBJ1-1,11,.,TRBV29-1,.,CSVGVGERAFF,TGCAGCGTTGGTGTTGGGGAGAGGGCTTTCTTT
TRBJ1-6,15,.,TRBV7-8,.,CASSLRGSYNSPLHF,TGTGCCAGCAGCTTAAGGGGCTCCTATAATTCACCCCTCCACTTT
TRBJ2-1,15,.,TRBV9,.,CASSVGGETYNEQFF,TGTGCCAGCAGCGTAGGCGGGGAAACCTACAATGAGCAGTTCTTC
TRBJ1-5,16,.,TRBV6-6,TRBD1,CASSSGQGEFNQPQHF,TGTGCCAGCAGTTCCGGACAGGGGGAGTTCAATCAGCCCCAGCATTTT
TRBJ2-7,14,.,TRBV7-2,TRBD1,CASTGQGGFYEQYF,TGTGCCAGCACCGGACAGGGGGGTTTCTACGAGCAGTACTTC
TRBJ2-7,15,.,TRBV28,.,CASSQVQGSSYEQYF,TGTGCCAGCAGTCAGGTACAGGGAAGCTCCTACGAGCAGTACTTC
TRBJ2-2,14,.,TRBV28,TRBD1,CASSNRGHTGELFF,TGTGCCAGCAGTAACAGGGGGCACACCGGGGAGCTGTTTTTT
TRBJ1-4,13,.,TRBV6-5,.,CASSYLTGEKLFF,TGTGCCAGCAGTTATTTAACGGGTGAAAAACTGTTTTTT
TRBJ2-3,15,.,TRBV15,TRBD1,CATSRGGQNTDTQYF,TGTGCCACCAGCAGAGGGGGACAGAACACAGATACGCAGTATTTT
TRBJ1-4,15,.,TRBV30,.,CAWSTGIQTNEKLFF,TGTGCCTGGAGTACGGGGATTCAAACTAATGAAAAACTGTTTTTT
TRBJ1-5,14,.,TRBV19,.,CASSPRQGYQPQHF,TGTGCCAGTAGTCCCCGCCAGGGGTATCAGCCCCAGCATTTT
TRBJ1-2,15,.,TRBV12-5,.,CASGLHQGSNYGYTF,TGTGCTAGTGGTTTGCATCAGGGCTCTAACTATGGCTACACCTTC
TRBJ2-2,15,.,TRBV2,TRBD1,CASSWDRVDTGELFF,TGTGCCAGCAGTTGGGACAGGGTGGACACCGGGGAGCTGTTTTTT
TRBJ1-1,13,.,TRBV29-1,TRBD1,CSAAPHRGAEAFF,TGCAGCGCCGCCCCCCACAGGGGTGCTGAAGCTTTCTTT
TRBJ2-5,14,.,TRBV5-1,.,CASSLQGSQETQYF,TGCGCCAGCAGCTTGCAGGGGTCCCAAGAGACCCAGTACTTC
TRBJ1-2,16,.,TRBV4-1,.,CASSQDLGSANYGYTF,TGCGCCAGCAGCCAAGATTTGGGCAGTGCTAACTATGGCTACACCTTC
TRBJ1-4,15,.,TRBV9,.,CASSAGHAGNEKLFF,TGTGCCAGCAGCGCCGGCCACGCAGGGAATGAAAAACTGTTTTTT
TRBJ1-2,15,.,TRBV27,.,CASSERDTRVSGYTF,TGTGCCAGCAGTGAAAGGGACACCCGCGTTTCGGGCTACACCTTC
TRBJ2-1,16,.,TRBV18,TRBD1,CASSPMGNRGDNEQFF,TGTGCCAGCTCACCGATGGGGAACAGGGGGGACAATGAGCAGTTCTTC
TRBJ2-2,14,.,TRBV21-1,.,CASSNRGHTGELFF,TGTGCCAGCAGCAACAGGGGGCACACCGGGGAGCTGTTTTTT
TRBJ2-1,11,few,TRBV6-2/TRBV6-3,.,CASSPDYEQFF,TGTGCCAGCAGTCCCGACTACGAGCAGTTCTTC